These 18 T cell receptor beta chains came from one sample sequenced in a study of T cell repertoires in cytomegalovirus infection (dated by TCRdb to 2018 to 2020). TCRdb records Illumina HiSeq 1500 as the sequencer. The public reads were reprocessed in TCRdb via fastp at Q25 and MiXCR, keeping in-frame beta chains. Every distinct CDR3 protein forms one entry, paired with its most common genes and DNA. The sample table holds over 150,000 distinct CDR3 sequences, of which roughly 15% were seen once. The ten largest clones capture 25% of the sample. The sequencing input was CD8+ T cells from PBMCs. All receptors come from a human donor in good health (CMV status not recorded). Some clones in this sample may be carry-over from other donors' samples.

The CDR3 bases are TGTGCCAGCAGCCCCGGGGCAGGGGTAACCGGGGAGCTGTTTTTT. Protein sequence: CASSPGAGVTGELFF. This chain links TRBV7-8 with TRBJ2-2, with D maybe TRBD1 (6 bases). The V gene lost 5 bases and the J gene lost 5 bases, with 15 bases spanning the gap. Germline CDR1 and CDR2: SGHVS and FQNEAQ. The CDR3 has 15 residues.

The chain recombines TRBV6-6 with TRBJ2-3; possibly TRBD1 or TRBD2 for D (5 bases each). The CDR3 length is 15 residues. Germline loops: CDR1 MNHNY, CDR2 SVGAGI (reference sequence). V was cut by 2 bases and J by 0 bases, with 9 bases left in between. This CDR3 reads CASSYHRGSTDTQYF. Written as DNA, the CDR3 is TGTGCCAGCAGTTACCACCGGGGCAGCACAGATACGCAGTATTTT.

In its sample, this clonotype was seen a few times. V usage is TRBV29-1 and J usage is TRBJ1-5; D unresolved. V was cut by 4 bases and J by 7 bases, with 5 bases left in between. Germline V CDR1 and CDR2: SQVTM, ANQGSEA. The CDR3 length is 10 residues. Here the CDR3 DNA reads TGCAGCGTTGGACTACAGCCCCAGCATTTT. Protein product: CSVGLQPQHF.

The chain joins TRBV2 to TRBJ1-5; D perhaps matches TRBD1 (5 bases). The CDR3 covers 12 residues. Germline V lookup: CDR1 SNHLY, CDR2 FYNNEI. The V end was cut by 5 bases, the J end by 9 bases, with 11 bases between. This CDR3 is CASSPGGAPQHF. In DNA, the CDR3 is TGTGCCAGCAGTCCCGGAGGGGCGCCCCAGCATTTT.

This clonotype was found once. The CDR3 spells CASSTPNLRPGELFF. The CDR3 nucleotides read TGTGCCAGCAGTACCCCAAATCTACGGCCCGGGGAGCTGTTTTTT. This rearrangement joins TRBV6-1 to TRBJ2-2; D not certain. The germline V and J ends were trimmed by 5 bases and 6 bases, with 16 bases remaining between them. The CDR3 contains 15 residues. Germline CDR1 reads MNHNS; CDR2 reads SASEGT.

The chain carries TRBV12-3 or TRBV12-4 and TRBJ1-4, with a weak D call TRBD1 (6 bases). This CDR3 has 14 amino acids. V was trimmed by 5 bases and J by 7 bases, leaving 14 bases between them. The CDR3 nucleotides read TGTGCCAGCAGTATGCAGGGGCAGAGTGAAAAACTGTTTTTT. This encodes CASSMQGQSEKLFF.

The gene calls are TRBV7-9 and TRBJ2-3; 7 bases map to TRBD1. The ends lost 4 bases at V and 1 base at J; junction bases unmatched: 5. Per the germline V gene, CDR1 is SEHNR and CDR2 is FQNEAQ (reference sequence). The CDR3 loop spans 15 amino acids. The CDR3: CASSSRTGGTDTQYF. In nucleotides, the CDR3 is TGTGCCAGCAGCTCTCGGACAGGAGGCACAGATACGCAGTATTTT. Variable domain in full (rest from reference TRBV7-9 and TRBJ2-3): DTGVSQNPRHKITKRGQNVTFRCDPISEHNRLYWYRQTLGQGPEFLTYFQNEAQLEKSRLLSDRFSAERPKGSFSTLEIQRTEQGDSAMYLCASSSRTGGTDTQYFGPGTRLTVL.

There are a few counts of this clonotype. This chain uses TRBV6-2 or TRBV6-3 with TRBJ2-7, with 7 bases fitting TRBD1. The CDR3 loop spans 11 amino acids. CDR1 and CDR2 (germline): MNHEY, SVGEGT. Trimming took 8 bases from V and 6 from J; bases not matched to a gene: 4. The CDR3 sequence is CASGTGVEQYF. DNA of the CDR3: TGTGCCAGCGGTACAGGGGTCGAGCAGTACTTC.

The DNA for the CDR3 is TGTGCCAGCAGACCAGGGGAGGGGCCGTATAATTCACCCCTCCACTTT. It yields the protein CASRPGEGPYNSPLHF. The gene calls are TRBV7-6 and TRBJ1-6; tentative D call: TRBD1 (6 bases). Looked up from germline, CDR1 is SGHVS and CDR2 is FNYEAQ. There are 16 residues in the CDR3. Trimming stripped 6 bases from V and 4 bases from J, with 16 bases between.

This clonotype was observed a few times. The V and J genes are TRBV5-6 and TRBJ2-1, with 9 nucleotides matching TRBD1. V shed 2 bases and J 8 bases; nucleotides not matched to a gene: 5. Germline-derived CDR1 and CDR2 are SGHDT and YYEEEE. The CDR3 sequence is 14 residues long. CDR3 loop: CASSFGTGFDEQFF. CDR3 nucleotide sequence: TGTGCCAGCAGCTTTGGGACAGGGTTCGATGAGCAGTTCTTC.

This clonotype was counted between two and nine times. In nucleotides, the CDR3 is TGTGCCAGCAGTCCGGCCCTCCAGACCCAGTACTTC. It translates to CASSPALQTQYF. The genes are TRBV6-2 or TRBV6-3 and TRBJ2-5; no definite D call. The CDR3 sequence is 12 residues long. CDR1 and CDR2 (germline): MNHEY, SVGEGT. V was cut by 5 bases and J by 6 bases, with 10 bases left in between.

This rearrangement joins TRBV11-2 to TRBJ2-1; 8 bases are a match to TRBD2. Germline V lookup: CDR1 SGHAT, CDR2 FQNNGV. The CDR3 is made up of 16 amino acids. Unmatched junction bases numbered 10, after V lost 5 bases and J lost 4 bases. CDR3 sequence reads: CASSTPGGKEYNEQFF. As DNA, the CDR3 is TGTGCCAGCAGCACCCCGGGGGGGAAGGAGTACAATGAGCAGTTCTTC.

This chain uses TRBV7-9 with TRBJ1-1; no clear D gene. Germline V CDR1 and CDR2: SEHNR, FQNEAQ (reference sequence). This CDR3 is built from 14 residues. Deletions cut 0 bases from V and 4 bases from J, with 9 bases between. For the CDR3, the DNA is TGTGCCAGCAGCTTAGCGCTAACTGGCACTGAAGCTTTCTTT. Encoded protein: CASSLALTGTEAFF.

This clonotype was detected a few times. The CDR3 DNA reads as TGTGCCAGCAGCTTAGCTACTTTTACTAATTCACCCCTCCACTTT. Translation: CASSLATFTNSPLHF. The chain is built from TRBV7-2 and TRBJ1-6; D is ambiguous. V was clipped by 0 bases and J by 6 bases, with 9 bases between them. Germline CDR1 and CDR2: SGHTA and FQGNSA. The CDR3 loop spans 15 amino acids.

This rearrangement joins TRBV9 to TRBJ2-7; TRBD2 is a possible D gene (5 bases). Germline CDR1 reads SGDLS; CDR2 reads YYNGEE. This CDR3 comprises 15 residues. Deletions cut 3 bases from V and 2 bases from J, with 15 bases between. CDR3 sequence (DNA): TGTGCCAGCAGCGCCGAGGGCCAAGGAGCCTACGAGCAGTACTTC. This gives the protein CASSAEGQGAYEQYF.

This sequence joins TRBV7-8 and TRBJ2-3; D is unclear. This CDR3 contains 12 residues. Per the germline V gene, CDR1 is SGHVS and CDR2 is FQNEAQ. Trimming left V 5 bases short and J 6 bases short, with 9 bases between. CDR3 DNA: TGTGCCAGCAGCCCCTACATGGATACGCAGTATTTT. Translating gives CASSPYMDTQYF.

CDR3 DNA: TGCAGCGTTCAACAGGGGTACAATGAGCAGTTCTTC. Its protein is CSVQQGYNEQFF. The chain combines TRBV29-1 with TRBJ2-1; 7 bases match TRBD1. J gave up 4 bases and V 5 bases, and 2 bases lay outside the gene matches. CDR1 SQVTM and CDR2 ANQGSEA come from the germline V gene. The CDR3 has 12 residues.

This clonotype was detected a few times. This chain connects TRBV4-3 to TRBJ2-1, with 8 nucleotides matching TRBD2. In germline, CDR1 is LGHNA, CDR2 YSLEER. The CDR3 is made up of 15 amino acids. V gave up 1 base and J gave up 10 bases; unmatched junction bases: 9. CDR3 bases: TGCGCCAGCAGCCAAGTCGCCGGGGGGGCCCACGAGCAGTTCTTC. It encodes CASSQVAGGAHEQFF.